The 2 T cell receptor beta chains presented below share a single source sample, sequenced in a study of sequential checkpoint blockade in melanoma. Treatment meaning: randomized to nivolumab then ipilimumab (arm A) or the reverse (arm B). Only in-frame clones appear in the TCRdb table, and some are missing; sequencing was by immunoSEQ multiplex PCR. The table lists 30,000 to 40,000 clones, 70% to 90% of them singletons. The material was CD8+ T cells sorted from blood (inferred from file names), obtained from a patient given nivolumab and ipilimumab in sequence. These receptor sequences come from a human donor with melanoma.

The rearrangement links TRBV5-1 to TRBJ2-3, with TRBD2 matching 11 bases. After removal of 4 bases from V and 4 bases from J, the junction contained 5 bases not matched to a gene. The CDR3 runs to 15 residues. CDR1 SGHRS and CDR2 YFSETQ come from the germline V gene. The CDR3 nucleotides read TGCGCCAGCAGCCTCACTAGCGGGAGCGCAGATACGCAGTATTTT. It is translated as CASSLTSGSADTQYF.

The rearrangement joins TRBV12-5 to TRBJ2-3, with a weak D call TRBD2 (5 bases). CDR1 is LGHNT, CDR2 FRNRAP, per germline. V lost 7 bases to trimming and J lost 2 bases, with 13 bases between them. This CDR3 has 14 residues. CDR3 sequence: CASAWGDYTDTQYF. The CDR3 region has the DNA TGTGCTAGTGCCTGGGGAGACTACACAGATACGCAGTATTTT. Together with reference TRBV12-5 and TRBJ2-3, the CDR3 gives the full variable domain: DARVTQTPRHKVTEMGQEVTMRCQPILGHNTVFWYRQTMMQGLELLAYFRNRAPLDDSGMPKDRFSAEMPDATLATLKIQPSEPRDSAVYFCASAWGDYTDTQYFGPGTRLTVL.